This is a list of T cell receptor beta chains from one sample in a study of post-analysis software for immune sequencing data. Each CDR3 protein gets one entry after TCRdb re-called the PCR reads with MiXCR. The sample includes hundreds of thousands of distinct CDR3 sequences, 55% to 60% of them seen just once. Sequencing input: blood. The source is a girl aged 2 to 10 with multiple sclerosis. Each CDR3 is given with its conserved first and last residue. D genes are given only for firm matches. Rows give clone size only sometimes, using once, few, many, or a class for an expanded clone.

D | J | size | V | CDR3 | DNA
TRBD1 | TRBJ2-7 | . | TRBV20-1 | CSAEGQGAFEQYF | TGCAGTGCTGAGGGACAGGGGGCTTTCGAGCAGTACTTC
TRBD1 | TRBJ1-1 | . | TRBV11-2 | CASSLWDRGLVTEAFF | TGTGCCAGCAGCTTATGGGACAGGGGGCTTGTCACTGAAGCTTTCTTT
. | TRBJ2-2 | . | TRBV5-1 | CASSLQGSPGELFF | TGCGCCAGCAGCTTACAGGGAAGCCCCGGGGAGCTGTTTTTT
. | TRBJ2-6 | . | TRBV30 | CASTVSGANVLTF | TGTGCCTCGACGGTTTCTGGGGCCAACGTCCTGACTTTC
TRBD1 | TRBJ2-7 | few | TRBV29-1 | CSVEKFRDRLFSEQYF | TGCAGCGTTGAAAAGTTCCGGGACAGGTTATTCTCCGAGCAGTACTTC
TRBD1 | TRBJ1-2 | few | TRBV4-3 | CASSQGQEIIYGYTF | TGCGCCAGCAGCCAGGGACAGGAGATTATCTATGGCTACACCTTC
. | TRBJ2-3 | . | TRBV7-3 | CASSLGTGPLYTDTQYF | TGTGCCAGCAGCCTAGGGACCGGTCCCCTATACACAGATACGCAGTATTTT
. | TRBJ2-7 | . | TRBV20-1 | CSASREGYEQYF | TGCAGTGCTAGTCGGGAAGGCTACGAGCAGTACTTC
. | TRBJ2-1 | . | TRBV4-1 | CASSQEPGARAEQFF | TGCGCCAGCAGCCAAGAGCCCGGGGCAAGGGCAGAGCAGTTCTTC
. | TRBJ2-1 | . | TRBV29-1 | CSVAAGQETQFF | TGCAGCGTTGCAGCCGGCCAAGAGACCCAGTTCTTC
. | TRBJ1-1 | few | TRBV29-1 | CSVVGLGDPNTEAFF | TGCAGCGTTGTGGGGCTCGGGGATCCGAACACTGAAGCTTTCTTT
TRBD1 | TRBJ2-7 | . | TRBV11-2 | CASSPTNRGRGYEQYF | TGTGCCAGCAGCCCGACGAACAGGGGGCGGGGGTACGAGCAGTACTTC
. | TRBJ2-3 | . | TRBV10-3 | CAISESNELPLMDTQYF | TGTGCCATCAGTGAGTCGAATGAACTTCCCCTGATGGATACGCAGTATTTT
. | TRBJ1-1 | . | TRBV5-1 | CASSLGDMNTEAFF | TGCGCCAGCAGCCTTGGGGATATGAACACTGAAGCTTTCTTT
. | TRBJ1-1 | . | TRBV20-1 | CSAGTRGTEAFF | TGCAGTGCTGGGACCCGGGGCACTGAAGCTTTCTTT
TRBD1 | TRBJ2-7 | . | TRBV15 | CATSRETGTFEQYF | TGTGCCACCAGCAGGGAGACAGGGACCTTCGAGCAGTACTTC
. | TRBJ2-7 | . | TRBV9 | CASAGGTGSYEQYF | TGTGCCAGCGCGGGAGGGACAGGGTCCTACGAGCAGTACTTC
TRBD2 | TRBJ2-2 | . | TRBV7-8 | CASSPRTSGIIVSGELFF | TGTGCCAGCAGCCCGAGGACTAGCGGGATCATAGTCTCCGGGGAGCTGTTTTTT
TRBD2 | TRBJ2-1 | . | TRBV24-1 | CATSDPSGAYNEQFF | TGTGCCACCAGTGATCCTAGCGGGGCTTACAATGAGCAGTTCTTC
TRBD2 | TRBJ2-7 | once | TRBV25-1 | CASSGGGTSGDYEQYF | TGTGCCAGCAGTGGCGGGGGGACTAGCGGAGACTACGAGCAGTACTTC
TRBD1 | TRBJ1-1 | few | TRBV12-3/TRBV12-4 | CASRRDRVRTEAFF | TGTGCCAGCAGACGGGACAGGGTGCGCACTGAAGCTTTCTTT
. | TRBJ2-1 | . | TRBV7-9 | CASSLWNRDMNEQFF | TGTGCCAGCAGCTTATGGAACCGGGACATGAATGAGCAGTTCTTC
TRBD1 | TRBJ2-1 | . | TRBV6-5 | CASSHGQGEKGSEQFF | TGTGCCAGCAGCCACGGACAGGGTGAGAAGGGATCAGAGCAGTTCTTC
. | TRBJ2-5 | few | TRBV20-1 | CSASDPAEQYF | TGCAGTGCTTCGGACCCCGCTGAGCAGTACTTC
. | TRBJ1-2 | . | TRBV14 | CASSQVAGTYGYTF | TGTGCCAGCAGCCAAGTTGCGGGGACCTATGGCTACACCTTC
. | TRBJ1-6 | few | TRBV7-2 | CASSLSRGNSPLHF | TGTGCCAGCAGCTTAAGCAGGGGAAATTCACCCCTCCACTTT
. | TRBJ2-1 | few | TRBV3-1 | CASSQDLIGAQNNEQFF | TGTGCCAGCAGCCAAGATTTGATCGGAGCACAAAACAATGAGCAGTTCTTC
TRBD1 | TRBJ1-2 | . | TRBV12-3/TRBV12-4 | CASSRTGGGYGYTF | TGTGCCAGCAGTCGGACAGGGGGAGGCTATGGCTACACCTTC
. | TRBJ1-5 | . | TRBV19 | CASSIRRGSKQPQHF | TGTGCCAGTAGTATTCGCCGGGGCAGCAAACAGCCCCAGCATTTT
TRBD2 | TRBJ2-5 | once | TRBV7-9 | CASSIARLAGGVQETQYF | TGTGCCAGCAGCATAGCCCGACTAGCGGGGGGGGTACAAGAGACCCAGTACTTC
. | TRBJ2-2 | . | TRBV4-3 | CASSQLGRQAGELFF | TGCGCCAGCAGCCAACTGGGCCGTCAGGCTGGGGAGCTGTTTTTT
TRBD2 | TRBJ2-1 | few | TRBV12-3/TRBV12-4 | CASNLAAGGHNEQFF | TGTGCCAGCAATTTGGCAGCGGGAGGCCACAATGAGCAGTTCTTC
TRBD2 | TRBJ2-3 | . | TRBV6-1 | CASSLQRGGPDTRYF | TGTGCCAGCAGTCTCCAGCGGGGGGGCCCAGATACGCGGTATTTT
. | TRBJ2-5 | . | TRBV5-1 | CASSLVPGEETQYF | TGTGCCAGCAGTTTAGTTCCAGGGGAAGAGACCCAGTACTTC
TRBD2 | TRBJ2-1 | . | TRBV29-1 | CSVDFGGRPSYNEQFF | TGCAGCGTTGATTTTGGCGGGAGGCCCTCCTACAATGAGCAGTTCTTC
. | TRBJ2-1 | . | TRBV3-1 | CASSQDSIRRQFF | TGTGCCAGCAGCCAAGATTCGATCCGACGGCAGTTCTTC
TRBD2 | TRBJ2-5 | . | TRBV20-1 | CSARVGLAGDYEQYF | TGCAGTGCTAGAGTCGGGCTAGCGGGAGATTATGAGCAGTACTTC
. | TRBJ1-5 | . | TRBV6-5 | CASRRRGANQPQHF | TGTGCCAGCAGGAGACGGGGGGCGAATCAGCCCCAGCATTTT
TRBD2 | TRBJ2-7 | few | TRBV15 | CATSSRLAGVYEQYF | TGTGCCACCAGCTCCAGACTAGCGGGAGTTTACGAGCAGTACTTC
TRBD2 | TRBJ2-1 | . | TRBV20-1 | CSARDLDSGSSNEQFF | TGCAGTGCTAGAGATCTCGATAGCGGGAGTTCCAATGAGCAGTTCTTC
TRBD2 | TRBJ2-3 | . | TRBV10-3 | CAISVSVAGIADTQYF | TGTGCCATCAGTGTTTCGGTAGCGGGAATTGCAGATACGCAGTATTTT
TRBD2 | TRBJ2-5 | once | TRBV5-1 | CASSSQIAGGLGTQYF | TGCGCCAGCAGCTCCCAGATAGCGGGGGGGCTTGGGACCCAGTACTTC
. | TRBJ2-1 | . | TRBV7-8 | CASSDWTTGGEQFF | TGTGCCAGCAGCGATTGGACCACCGGGGGTGAGCAGTTCTTC
TRBD2 | TRBJ2-1 | . | TRBV12-3/TRBV12-4 | CASSLTGTSSNEQFF | TGTGCCAGCAGTTTAACTGGGACTAGCTCCAATGAGCAGTTCTTC